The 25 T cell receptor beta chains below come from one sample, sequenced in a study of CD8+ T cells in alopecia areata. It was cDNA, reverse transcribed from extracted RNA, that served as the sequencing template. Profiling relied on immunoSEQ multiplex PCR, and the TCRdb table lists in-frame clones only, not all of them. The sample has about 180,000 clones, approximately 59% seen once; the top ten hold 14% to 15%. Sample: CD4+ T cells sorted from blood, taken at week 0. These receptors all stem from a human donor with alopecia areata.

As DNA, the CDR3 is TGCAGCGTTGAGCGACGGGACGCCCGGGGCGATGAGCAGTTCTTC. It yields the protein CSVERRDARGDEQFF. The chain carries TRBV29-1 and TRBJ2-1; TRBD1 or TRBD2 may be the D gene (5 bases each). CDR1 and CDR2 from the germline V gene are SQVTM and ANQGSEA. This CDR3 contains 15 residues. V was shortened by 3 bases and J by 8 bases, with 20 bases between the two germline ends.

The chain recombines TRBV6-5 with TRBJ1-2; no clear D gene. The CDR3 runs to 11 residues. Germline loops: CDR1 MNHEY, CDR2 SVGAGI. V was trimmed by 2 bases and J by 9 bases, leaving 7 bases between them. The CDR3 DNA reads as TGTGCCAGCAGTTACGGTACTAGCTACACCTTC. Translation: CASSYGTSYTF.

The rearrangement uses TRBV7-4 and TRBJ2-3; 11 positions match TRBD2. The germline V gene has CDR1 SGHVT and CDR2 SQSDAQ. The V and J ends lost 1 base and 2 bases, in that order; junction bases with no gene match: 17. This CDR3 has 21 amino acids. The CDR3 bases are TGTGCCAGCAGCTTAGGGTCTACTAGCGGGGGCGCTAGAATCGACACAGATACGCAGTATTTT. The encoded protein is CASSLGSTSGGARIDTDTQYF.

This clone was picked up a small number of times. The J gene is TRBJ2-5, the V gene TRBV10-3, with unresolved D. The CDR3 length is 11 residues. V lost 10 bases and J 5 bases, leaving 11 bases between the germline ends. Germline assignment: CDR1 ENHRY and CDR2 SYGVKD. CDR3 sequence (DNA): TGTGCCACTTACCAACAGGAGACCCAGTACTTC. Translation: CATYQQETQYF.

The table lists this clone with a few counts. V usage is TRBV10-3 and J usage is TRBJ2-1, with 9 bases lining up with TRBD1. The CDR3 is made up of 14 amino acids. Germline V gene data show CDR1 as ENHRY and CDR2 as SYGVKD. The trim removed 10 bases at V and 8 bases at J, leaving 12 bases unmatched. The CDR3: CATLQGASFDEQFF. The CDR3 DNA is TGTGCCACCTTACAGGGGGCTAGTTTCGATGAGCAGTTCTTC.

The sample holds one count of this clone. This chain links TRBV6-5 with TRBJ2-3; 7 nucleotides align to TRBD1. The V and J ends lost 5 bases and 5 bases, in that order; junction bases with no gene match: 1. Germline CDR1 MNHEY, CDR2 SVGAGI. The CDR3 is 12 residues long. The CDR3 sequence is CASSPGGDTQYF. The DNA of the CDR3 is TGTGCCAGCAGTCCAGGGGGAGATACGCAGTATTTT.

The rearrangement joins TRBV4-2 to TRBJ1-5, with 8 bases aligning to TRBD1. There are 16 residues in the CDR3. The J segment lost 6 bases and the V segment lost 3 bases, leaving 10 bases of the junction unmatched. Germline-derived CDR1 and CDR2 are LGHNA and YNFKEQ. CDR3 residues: CASSQEGQGGGQPQHF. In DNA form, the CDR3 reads TGTGCCAGCAGCCAGGAAGGACAGGGTGGGGGTCAGCCCCAGCATTTT.

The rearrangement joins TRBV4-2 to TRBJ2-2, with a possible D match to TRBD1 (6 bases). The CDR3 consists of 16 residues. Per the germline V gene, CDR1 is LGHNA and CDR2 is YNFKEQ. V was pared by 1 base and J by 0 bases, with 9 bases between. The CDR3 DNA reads TGTGCCAGCAGCCAAGGCAAGGGGGCGAACACCGGGGAGCTGTTTTTT. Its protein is CASSQGKGANTGELFF.

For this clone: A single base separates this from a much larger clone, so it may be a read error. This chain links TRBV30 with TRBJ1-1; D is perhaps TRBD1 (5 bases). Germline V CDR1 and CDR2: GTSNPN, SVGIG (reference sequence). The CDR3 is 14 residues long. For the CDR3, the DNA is TGTGCCTGGAGCGCGGGGGACGTGAACACTGAAGCTCTCTTT. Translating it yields CAWSAGDVNTEALF. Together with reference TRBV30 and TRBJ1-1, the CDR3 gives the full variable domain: SQTIHQWPATLVQPVGSPLSLECTVEGTSNPNLYWYRQAAGRGLQLLFYSVGIGQISSEVPQNLSASRPQDRQFILSSKKLLLSDSGFYLCAWSAGDVNTEALFGQGTRLTVV.

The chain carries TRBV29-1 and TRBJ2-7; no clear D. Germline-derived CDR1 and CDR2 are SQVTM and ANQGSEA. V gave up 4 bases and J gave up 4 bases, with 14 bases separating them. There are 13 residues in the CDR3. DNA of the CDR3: TGCAGCGTTGCGCTCACACTCAATTACGAGCAGTACTTC. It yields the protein CSVALTLNYEQYF.

The CDR3 nucleotides are TGTGCCAGCACCCCACGCGGACCCAATCAGCCCCAGCATTTT. Its translation: CASTPRGPNQPQHF. The rearrangement joins TRBV6-5 to TRBJ1-5, with D unclear. CDR3 length equals 14 residues. The V end was cut by 7 bases, the J end by 3 bases, with 13 bases between. Germline assignment: CDR1 MNHEY and CDR2 SVGAGI.

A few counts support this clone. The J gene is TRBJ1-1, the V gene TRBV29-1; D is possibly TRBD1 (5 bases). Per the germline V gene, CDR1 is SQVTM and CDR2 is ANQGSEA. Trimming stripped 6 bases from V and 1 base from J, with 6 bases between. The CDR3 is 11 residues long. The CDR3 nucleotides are TGCAGCGTGGACACGAACACTGAAGCTTTCTTT. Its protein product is CSVDTNTEAFF. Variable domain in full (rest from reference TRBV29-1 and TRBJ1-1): SAVISQKPSRDICQRGTSLTIQCQVDSQVTMMFWYRQQPGQSLTLIATANQGSEATYESGFVIDKFPISRPNLTFSTLTVSNMSPEDSSIYLCSVDTNTEAFFGQGTRLTVV.

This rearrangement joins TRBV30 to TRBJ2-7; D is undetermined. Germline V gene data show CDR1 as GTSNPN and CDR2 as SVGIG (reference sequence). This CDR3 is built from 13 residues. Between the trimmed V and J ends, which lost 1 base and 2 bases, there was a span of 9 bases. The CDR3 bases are TGTGCCTGGAGTGCCCCGACCCCCTACGAGCAGTACTTC. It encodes CAWSAPTPYEQYF.

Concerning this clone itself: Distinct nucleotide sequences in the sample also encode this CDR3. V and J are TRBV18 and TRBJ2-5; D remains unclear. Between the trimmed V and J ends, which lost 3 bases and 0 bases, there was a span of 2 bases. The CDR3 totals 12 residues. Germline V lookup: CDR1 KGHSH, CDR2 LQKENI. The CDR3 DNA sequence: TGTGCCAGCTCACCCAACCAAGAGACCCAGTACTTC. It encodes CASSPNQETQYF.

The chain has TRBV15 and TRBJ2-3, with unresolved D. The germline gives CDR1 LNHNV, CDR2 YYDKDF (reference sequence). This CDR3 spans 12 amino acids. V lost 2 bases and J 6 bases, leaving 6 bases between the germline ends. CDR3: CATSRLWDTQYF. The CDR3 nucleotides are TGTGCCACCAGCAGACTATGGGATACGCAGTATTTT. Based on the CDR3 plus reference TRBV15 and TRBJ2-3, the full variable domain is DAMVIQNPRYQVTQFGKPVTLSCSQTLNHNVMYWYQQKSSQAPKLLFHYYDKDFNNEADTPDNFQSRRPNTSFCFLDIRSPGLGDTAMYLCATSRLWDTQYFGPGTRLTVL.

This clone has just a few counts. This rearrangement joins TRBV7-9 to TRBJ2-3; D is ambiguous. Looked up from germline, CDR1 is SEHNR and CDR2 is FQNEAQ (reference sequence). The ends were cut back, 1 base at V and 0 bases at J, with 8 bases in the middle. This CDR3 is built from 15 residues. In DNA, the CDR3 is TGTGCCAGCAGCTTAGTCTCCGGTAGCACAGATACGCAGTATTTT. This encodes CASSLVSGSTDTQYF.

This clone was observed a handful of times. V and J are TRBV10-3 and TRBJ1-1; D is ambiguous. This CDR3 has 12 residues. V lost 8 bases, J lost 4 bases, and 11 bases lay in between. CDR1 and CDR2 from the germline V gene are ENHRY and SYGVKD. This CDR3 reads CAIGQWGTEAFF. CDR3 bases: TGTGCCATCGGGCAATGGGGCACTGAAGCTTTCTTT.

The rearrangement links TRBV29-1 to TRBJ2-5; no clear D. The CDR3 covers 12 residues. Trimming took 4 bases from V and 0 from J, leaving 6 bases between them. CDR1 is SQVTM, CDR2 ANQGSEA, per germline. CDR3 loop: CSVVGYQETQYF. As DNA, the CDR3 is TGCAGCGTTGTAGGGTACCAAGAGACCCAGTACTTC.

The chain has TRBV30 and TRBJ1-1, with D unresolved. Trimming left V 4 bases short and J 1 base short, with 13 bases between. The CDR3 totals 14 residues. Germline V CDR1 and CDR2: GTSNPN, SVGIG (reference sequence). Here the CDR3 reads CAWNGVKANTEAFF. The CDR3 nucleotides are TGTGCCTGGAATGGGGTAAAGGCGAACACTGAAGCTTTCTTT.

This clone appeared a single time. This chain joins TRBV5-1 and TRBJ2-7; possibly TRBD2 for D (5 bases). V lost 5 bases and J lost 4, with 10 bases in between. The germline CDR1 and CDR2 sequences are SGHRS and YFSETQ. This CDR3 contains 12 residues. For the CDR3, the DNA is TGCGCCAGCAGACGGGGTGGGTACGAGCAGTACTTC. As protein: CASRRGGYEQYF.

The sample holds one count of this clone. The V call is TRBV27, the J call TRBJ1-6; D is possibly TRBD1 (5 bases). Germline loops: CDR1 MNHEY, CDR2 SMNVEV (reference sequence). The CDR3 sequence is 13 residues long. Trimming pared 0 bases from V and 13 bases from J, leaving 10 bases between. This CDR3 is CASSLSGQSPLHF. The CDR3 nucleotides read TGTGCCAGCAGTTTATCGGGGCAGAGTCCCCTCCACTTT.

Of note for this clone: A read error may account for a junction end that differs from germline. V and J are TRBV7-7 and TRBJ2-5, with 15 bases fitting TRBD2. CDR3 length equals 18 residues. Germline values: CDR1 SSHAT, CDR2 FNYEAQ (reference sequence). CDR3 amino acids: CASIPEGLAGGVMETQYF. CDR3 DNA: TGTGCTAGCATCCCAGAGGGACTAGCGGGGGGCGTTATGGAGACCCAGTACTTC. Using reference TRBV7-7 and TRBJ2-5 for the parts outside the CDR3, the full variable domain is GAGVSQSPRYKVTKRGQDVTLRCDPISSHATLYWYQQALGQGPEFLTYFNYEAQPDKSGLPSDRFSAERPEGSISTLTIQRTEQRDSAMYRCASIPEGLAGGVMETQYFGPGTRLLVL.

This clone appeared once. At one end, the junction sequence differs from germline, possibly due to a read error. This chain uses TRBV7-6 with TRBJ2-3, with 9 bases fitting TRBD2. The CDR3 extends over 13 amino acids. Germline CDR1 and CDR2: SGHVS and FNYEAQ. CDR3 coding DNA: TGTGCTAGCAGCTTAGCGGGGGCAGATACGCAGTATTTT. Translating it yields CASSLAGADTQYF. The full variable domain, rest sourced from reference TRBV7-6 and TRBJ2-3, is GAGVSQSPRYKVTKRGQDVALRCDPISGHVSLYWYRQALGQGPEFLTYFNYEAQQDKSGLPNDRFSAERPEGSISTLTIQRTEQRDSAMYRCASSLAGADTQYFGPGTRLTVL.

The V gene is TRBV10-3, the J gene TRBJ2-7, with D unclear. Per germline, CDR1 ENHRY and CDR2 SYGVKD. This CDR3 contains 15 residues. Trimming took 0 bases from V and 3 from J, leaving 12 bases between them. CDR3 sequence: CAISESNTPGYEQYF. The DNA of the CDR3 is TGTGCCATCAGTGAGTCGAATACCCCGGGCTACGAGCAGTACTTC.

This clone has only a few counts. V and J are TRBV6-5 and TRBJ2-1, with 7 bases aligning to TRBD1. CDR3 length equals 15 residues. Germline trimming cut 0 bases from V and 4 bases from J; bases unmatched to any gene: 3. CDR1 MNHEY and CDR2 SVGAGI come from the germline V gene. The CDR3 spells CASSYSPGQYNEQFF. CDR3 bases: TGTGCCAGCAGTTACTCGCCGGGACAGTACAATGAGCAGTTCTTC.